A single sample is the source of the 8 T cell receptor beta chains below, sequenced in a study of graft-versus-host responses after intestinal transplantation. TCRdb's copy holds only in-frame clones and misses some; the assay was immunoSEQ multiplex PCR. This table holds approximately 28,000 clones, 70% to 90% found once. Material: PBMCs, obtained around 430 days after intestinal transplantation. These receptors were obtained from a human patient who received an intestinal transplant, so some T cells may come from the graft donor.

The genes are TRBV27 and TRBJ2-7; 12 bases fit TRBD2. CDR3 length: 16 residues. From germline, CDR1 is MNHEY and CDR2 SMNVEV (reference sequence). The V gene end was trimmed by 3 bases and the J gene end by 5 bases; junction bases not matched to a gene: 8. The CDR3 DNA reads TGTGCCAGCAGTTTTAGGACTAGCGGGATAGGGGACGAGCAGTACTTC. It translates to CASSFRTSGIGDEQYF.

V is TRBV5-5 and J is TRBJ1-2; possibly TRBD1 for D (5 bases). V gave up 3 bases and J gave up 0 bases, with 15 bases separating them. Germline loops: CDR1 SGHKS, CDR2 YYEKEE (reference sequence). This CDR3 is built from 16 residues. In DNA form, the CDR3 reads TGTGCCAGCAGCTCGGTGGCGGGACTAGCTAACTATGGCTACACCTTC. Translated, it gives CASSSVAGLANYGYTF.

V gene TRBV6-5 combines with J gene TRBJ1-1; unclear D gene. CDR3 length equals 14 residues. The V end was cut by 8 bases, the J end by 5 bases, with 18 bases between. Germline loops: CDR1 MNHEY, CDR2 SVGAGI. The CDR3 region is CASGVTGLGTEAFF. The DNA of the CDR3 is TGTGCCAGCGGCGTGACGGGGTTGGGGACTGAAGCTTTCTTT.

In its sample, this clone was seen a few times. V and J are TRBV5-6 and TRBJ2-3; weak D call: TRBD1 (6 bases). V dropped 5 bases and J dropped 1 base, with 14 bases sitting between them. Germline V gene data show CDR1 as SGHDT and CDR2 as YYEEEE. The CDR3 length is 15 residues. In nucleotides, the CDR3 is TGTGCCAGCAGATACAGGGCAACGGGCACAGATACGCAGTATTTT. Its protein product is CASRYRATGTDTQYF. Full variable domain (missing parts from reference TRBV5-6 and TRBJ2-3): DAGVTQSPTHLIKTRGQQVTLRCSPKSGHDTVSWYQQALGQGPQFIFQYYEEEERQRGNFPDRFSGHQFPNYSSELNVNALLLGDSALYLCASRYRATGTDTQYFGPGTRLTVL.

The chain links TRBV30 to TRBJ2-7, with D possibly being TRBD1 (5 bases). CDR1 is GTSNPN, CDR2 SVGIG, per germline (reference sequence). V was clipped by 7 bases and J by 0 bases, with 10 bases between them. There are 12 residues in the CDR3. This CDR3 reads CASQGLSYEQYF. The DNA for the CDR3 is TGTGCCTCGCAGGGCCTCTCCTACGAGCAGTACTTC.

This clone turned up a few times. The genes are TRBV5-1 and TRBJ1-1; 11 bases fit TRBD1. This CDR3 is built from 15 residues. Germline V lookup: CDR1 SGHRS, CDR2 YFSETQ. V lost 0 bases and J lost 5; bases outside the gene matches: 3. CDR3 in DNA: TGCGCCAGCAGCTTGGGGGACAGGGGGAGGACTGAAGCTTTCTTT. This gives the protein CASSLGDRGRTEAFF.

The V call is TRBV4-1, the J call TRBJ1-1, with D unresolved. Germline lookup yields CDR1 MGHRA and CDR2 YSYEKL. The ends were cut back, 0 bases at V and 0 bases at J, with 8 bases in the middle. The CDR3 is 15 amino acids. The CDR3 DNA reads TGCGCCAGCAGCCAAGATCCCAGAATGAACACTGAAGCTTTCTTT. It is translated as CASSQDPRMNTEAFF.

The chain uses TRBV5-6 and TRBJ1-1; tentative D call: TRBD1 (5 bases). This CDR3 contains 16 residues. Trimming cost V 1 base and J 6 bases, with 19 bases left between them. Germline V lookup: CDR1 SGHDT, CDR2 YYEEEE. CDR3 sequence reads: CASSLRIGAGISEAFF. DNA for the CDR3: TGTGCCAGCAGCTTGAGGATCGGGGCAGGGATATCTGAAGCTTTCTTT.